The TCR beta chain described here comes from a study of blood T cells in healthy people across ages. Trimming took 1 base from V and 0 from J, leaving 8 bases between them. CDR3 size: 15 residues. Per the germline V gene, CDR1 is SGHRS and CDR2 is YFSETQ. The authors ran a second PCR of about 6 to 11 cycles using a sample-barcoded 5' primer and a J-beta primer mix. Via MiXCR, TCRdb re-called the 5' RACE reads, giving one row per CDR3 protein. The sample has 1.5 million to 2 million distinct CDR3 sequences, 28% seen once. The sequence was obtained from a woman younger than 45 in good health. The chain combines TRBV5-1 with TRBJ2-1; unclear D gene. Material for sequencing was blood. Here the CDR3 DNA reads TGCGCCAGCAGCTTGCCCCCGAGCTCCTACAATGAGCAGTTCTTC. It codes for CASSLPPSSYNEQFF.